The entry that follows covers one TCR beta chain sequence. These data belong to a study of blood T cell repertoires in COVID-19. The CDR3 is 15 amino acids. V lost 1 base and J 2 bases, leaving 8 bases between the germline ends. Germline loops: CDR1 SGHVS, CDR2 FQNEAQ. Profiled with immunoSEQ multiplex PCR; TCRdb holds only in-frame clones, not every one. Here the sample spans hundreds of thousands of clones, 65% to 90% being singletons. This TCR was sampled from a woman in her forties or fifties with acute or convalescent COVID-19. V is TRBV7-8 and J is TRBJ2-2; D gene ambiguous. The specimen was peripheral blood. Here the CDR3 DNA reads TGTGCCAGCAGCTTAGGCGCAGGAAACACCGGGGAGCTGTTTTTT. Amino acid sequence: CASSLGAGNTGELFF.